The sequence of this T cell receptor beta chain was determined in a study of cytomegalovirus exposure and HLA in healthy donors. Study outcomes and limitations: Earlier results showed most TCR beta V segments being productive about 90% or about 30% of the time.

Primers for the PCR totalled 60 Vbeta and 13 Jbeta. Data came from immunoSEQ multiplex PCR; TCRdb stores just in-frame clones and leaves some out. The repertoire holds about 140,000 clones, more than 60% seen once, with roughly 10% in the top ten. Of note for this clone: Its antigen is still unknown.

J was trimmed by 3 bases and V by 1 base; bases with no gene match: 2. Per the germline V gene, CDR1 is SGHVS and CDR2 is FNYEAQ. This CDR3 comprises 16 residues. The TCR was taken from a man aged 18 to 29 in good health and CMV-seropositive. The J gene is TRBJ2-3, the V gene TRBV7-6; TRBD2 matches 12 bases. The sample consisted of PBMCs. The CDR3 here is CASSLGTSGETDTQYF. In DNA, the CDR3 is TGTGCCAGCAGCTTAGGGACTAGCGGGGAGACAGATACGCAGTATTTT.